The entry below gives a single T cell receptor beta chain sequence along with its context. The authors ran a second PCR of roughly 6 to 11 cycles using a sample-barcoded 5' primer and a J-beta primer mix. TCRdb re-analysed the 5' RACE reads in MiXCR, keeping a single row per CDR3 protein. The data contain nearly 800,000 distinct CDR3 sequences, more than 55% of them singletons. This entry comes from a study of blood T cells in healthy people across ages. CDR1 is PRHDT, CDR2 FYEKMQ, per germline (reference sequence). There are 16 residues in the CDR3. V lost 2 bases and J lost 1; bases outside the gene matches: 5.

The gene calls are TRBV13 and TRBJ2-3, with TRBD2 matching over 8 bases. The sequenced sample consisted of blood. This receptor was taken from a man between 40 and 49 years old in good health. CDR3 protein: CASSLKRGPRTDTQYF. CDR3 sequence (DNA): TGTGCCAGCAGCTTAAAGCGGGGGCCTCGCACAGATACGCAGTATTTT.